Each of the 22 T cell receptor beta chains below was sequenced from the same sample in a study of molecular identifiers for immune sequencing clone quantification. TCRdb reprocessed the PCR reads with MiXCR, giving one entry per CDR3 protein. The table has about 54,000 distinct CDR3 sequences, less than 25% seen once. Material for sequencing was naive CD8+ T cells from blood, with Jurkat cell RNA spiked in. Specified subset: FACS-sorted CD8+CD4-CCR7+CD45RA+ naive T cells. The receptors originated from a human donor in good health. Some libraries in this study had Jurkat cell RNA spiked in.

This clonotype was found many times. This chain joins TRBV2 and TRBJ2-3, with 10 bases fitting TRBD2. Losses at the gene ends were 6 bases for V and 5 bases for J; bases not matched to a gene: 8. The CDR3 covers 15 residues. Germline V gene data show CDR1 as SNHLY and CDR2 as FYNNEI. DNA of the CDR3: TGTGCCAGCAGACTAAGCGGGGGGGCCGTAGATACGCAGTATTTT. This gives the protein CASRLSGGAVDTQYF.

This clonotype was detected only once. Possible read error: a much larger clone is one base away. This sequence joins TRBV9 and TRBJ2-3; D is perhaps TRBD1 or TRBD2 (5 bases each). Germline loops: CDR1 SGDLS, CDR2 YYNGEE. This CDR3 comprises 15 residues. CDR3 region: CAGRGTGTDTDTQYF. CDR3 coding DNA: TGTGCCGGCAGAGGAACCGGGACGGACACAGATACGCAGTATTTT.

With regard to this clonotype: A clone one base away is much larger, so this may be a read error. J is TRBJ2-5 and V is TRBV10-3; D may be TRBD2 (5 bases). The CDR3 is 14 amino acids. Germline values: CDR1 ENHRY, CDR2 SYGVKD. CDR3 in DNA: TGTGCCATCAGTGAGGTCGGGGTGCGAGAGGCCCAGTACTTC. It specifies CAISEVGVREAQYF.

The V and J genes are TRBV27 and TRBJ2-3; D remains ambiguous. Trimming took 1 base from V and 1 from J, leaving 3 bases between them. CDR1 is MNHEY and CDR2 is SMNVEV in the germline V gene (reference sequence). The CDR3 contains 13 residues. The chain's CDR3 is CASSLFGTDTQYF. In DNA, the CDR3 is TGTGCCAGCAGTTTATTCGGCACAGATACGCAGTATTTT.

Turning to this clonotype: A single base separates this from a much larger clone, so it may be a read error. CDR3: CASSPNYRSEAQYF. The CDR3 DNA sequence: TGCGCCAGCAGTCCGAATTATCGCTCCGAGGCCCAGTACTTC. The chain recombines TRBV5-1 with TRBJ2-5, with unresolved D. Trimming took 5 bases from V and 9 from J, leaving 20 bases between them. The CDR3 is made up of 14 amino acids. Germline V gene lookup returns CDR1 SGHRS and CDR2 YFSETQ.

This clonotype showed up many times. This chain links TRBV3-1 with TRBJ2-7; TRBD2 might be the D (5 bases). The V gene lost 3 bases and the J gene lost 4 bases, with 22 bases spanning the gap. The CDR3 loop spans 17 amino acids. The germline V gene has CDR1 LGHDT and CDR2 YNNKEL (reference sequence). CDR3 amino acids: CASSHRRNHRGSYEQYF. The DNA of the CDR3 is TGTGCCAGCAGCCACCGGAGGAACCACAGAGGGTCATACGAGCAGTACTTC.

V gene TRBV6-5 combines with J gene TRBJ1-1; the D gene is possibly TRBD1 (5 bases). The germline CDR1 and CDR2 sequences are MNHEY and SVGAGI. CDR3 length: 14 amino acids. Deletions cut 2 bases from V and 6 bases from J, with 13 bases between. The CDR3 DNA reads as TGTGCCAGCAGTTACGGGCGGGGGTACGCTGAAGCTTTCTTT. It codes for CASSYGRGYAEAFF.

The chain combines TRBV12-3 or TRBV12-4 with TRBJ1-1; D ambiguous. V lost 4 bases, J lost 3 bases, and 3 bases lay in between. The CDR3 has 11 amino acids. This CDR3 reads CASSWDTEAFF. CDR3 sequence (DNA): TGTGCCAGCAGTTGGGACACTGAAGCTTTCTTT.

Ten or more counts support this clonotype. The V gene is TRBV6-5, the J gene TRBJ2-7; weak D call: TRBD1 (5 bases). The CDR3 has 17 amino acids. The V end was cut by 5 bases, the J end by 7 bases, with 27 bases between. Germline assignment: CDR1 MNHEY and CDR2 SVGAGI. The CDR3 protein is CASSHLLIQGGPVEQYF. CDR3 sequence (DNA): TGTGCCAGCAGTCATCTCCTTATCCAGGGCGGTCCAGTAGAGCAGTACTTC.

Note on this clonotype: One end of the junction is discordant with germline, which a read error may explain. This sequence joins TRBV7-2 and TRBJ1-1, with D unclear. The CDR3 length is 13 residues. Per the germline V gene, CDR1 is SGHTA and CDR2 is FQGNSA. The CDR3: CARRLLVNTDAFF. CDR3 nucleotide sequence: TGTGCCCGCCGCTTATTAGTGAACACTGACGCTTTCTTT.

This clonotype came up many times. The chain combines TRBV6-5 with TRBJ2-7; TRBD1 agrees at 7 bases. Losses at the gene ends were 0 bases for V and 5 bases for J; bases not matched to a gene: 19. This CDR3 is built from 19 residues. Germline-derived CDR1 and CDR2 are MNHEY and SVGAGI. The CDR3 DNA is TGTGCCAGCAGTTACTCGAGGGGGCAGCTCAGGGGTATGGTCGACGAGCAGTACTTC. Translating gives CASSYSRGQLRGMVDEQYF.

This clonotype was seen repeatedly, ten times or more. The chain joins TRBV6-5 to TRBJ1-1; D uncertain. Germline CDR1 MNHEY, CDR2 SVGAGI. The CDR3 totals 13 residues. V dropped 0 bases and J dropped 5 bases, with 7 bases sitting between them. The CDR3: CASSYSPGTEAFF. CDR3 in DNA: TGTGCCAGCAGTTACTCCCCGGGTACTGAAGCTTTCTTT.

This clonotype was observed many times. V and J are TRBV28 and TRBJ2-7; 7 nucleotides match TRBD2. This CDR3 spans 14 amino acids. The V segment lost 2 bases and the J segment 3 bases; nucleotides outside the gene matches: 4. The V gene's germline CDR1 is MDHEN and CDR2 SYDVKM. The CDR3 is CASSLNGRFYEQYF. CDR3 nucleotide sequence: TGTGCCAGCAGTTTAAACGGGAGGTTCTACGAGCAGTACTTC. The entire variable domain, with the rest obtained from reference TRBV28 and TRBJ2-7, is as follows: DVKVTQSSRYLVKRTGEKVFLECVQDMDHENMFWYRQDPGLGLRLIYFSYDVKMKEKGDIPEGYSVSREKKERFSLILESASTNQTSMYLCASSLNGRFYEQYFGPGTRLTVT.

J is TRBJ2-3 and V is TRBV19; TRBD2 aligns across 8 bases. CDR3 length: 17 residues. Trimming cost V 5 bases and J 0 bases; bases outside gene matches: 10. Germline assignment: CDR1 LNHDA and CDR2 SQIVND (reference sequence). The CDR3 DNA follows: TGTGCCAGTAGTGTTTTCGGTGGCGGGGGGAGCACAGATACGCAGTATTTT. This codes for CASSVFGGGGSTDTQYF.

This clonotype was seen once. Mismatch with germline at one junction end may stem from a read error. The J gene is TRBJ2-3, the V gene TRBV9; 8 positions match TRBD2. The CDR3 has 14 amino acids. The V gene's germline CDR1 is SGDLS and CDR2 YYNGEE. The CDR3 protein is CATSGGGFTDTQNF. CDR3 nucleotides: TGTGCCACCTCCGGGGGGGGCTTCACAGATACGCAGAATTTT.

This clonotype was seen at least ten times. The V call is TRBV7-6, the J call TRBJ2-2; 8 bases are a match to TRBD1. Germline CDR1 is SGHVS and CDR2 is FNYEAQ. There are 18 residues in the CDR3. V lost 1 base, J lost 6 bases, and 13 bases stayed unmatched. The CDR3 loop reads CASSLVPDRAITPGELFF. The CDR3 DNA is TGTGCCAGCAGCTTAGTACCGGACAGGGCAATTACGCCCGGGGAGCTGTTTTTT.

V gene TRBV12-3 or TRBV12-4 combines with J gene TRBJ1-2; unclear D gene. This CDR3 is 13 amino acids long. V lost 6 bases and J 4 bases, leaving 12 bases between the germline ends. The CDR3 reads CASRPDGAYGYTF. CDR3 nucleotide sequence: TGTGCCAGCAGGCCCGACGGAGCCTATGGCTACACCTTC.

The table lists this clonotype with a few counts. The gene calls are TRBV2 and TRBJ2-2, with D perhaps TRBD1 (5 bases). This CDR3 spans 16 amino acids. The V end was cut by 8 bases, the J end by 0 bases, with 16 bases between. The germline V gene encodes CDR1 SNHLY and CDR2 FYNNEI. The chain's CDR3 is CASQDDSSANTGELFF. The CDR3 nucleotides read TGTGCCAGCCAAGACGACAGTTCCGCGAACACCGGGGAGCTGTTTTTT.

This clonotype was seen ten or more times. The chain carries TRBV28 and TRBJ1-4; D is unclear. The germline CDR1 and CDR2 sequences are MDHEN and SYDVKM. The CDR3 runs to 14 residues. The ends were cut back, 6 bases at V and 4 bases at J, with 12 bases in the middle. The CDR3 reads CASSPEAFNEKLFF. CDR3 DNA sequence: TGTGCCAGCAGCCCGGAGGCCTTTAATGAAAAACTGTTTTTT. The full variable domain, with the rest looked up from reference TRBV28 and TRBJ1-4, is DVKVTQSSRYLVKRTGEKVFLECVQDMDHENMFWYRQDPGLGLRLIYFSYDVKMKEKGDIPEGYSVSREKKERFSLILESASTNQTSMYLCASSPEAFNEKLFFGSGTQLSVL.

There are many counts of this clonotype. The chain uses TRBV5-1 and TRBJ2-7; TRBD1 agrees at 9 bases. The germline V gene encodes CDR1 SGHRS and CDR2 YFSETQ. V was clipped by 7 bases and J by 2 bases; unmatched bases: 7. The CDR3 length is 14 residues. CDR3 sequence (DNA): TGCGCCAGCGCCGGGACAGGGAATACCTACGAGCAGTACTTC. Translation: CASAGTGNTYEQYF. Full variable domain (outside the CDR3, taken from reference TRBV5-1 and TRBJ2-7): KAGVTQTPRYLIKTRGQQVTLSCSPISGHRSVSWYQQTPGQGLQFLFEYFSETQRNKGNFPGRFSGRQFSNSRSEMNVSTLELGDSALYLCASAGTGNTYEQYFGPGTRLTVT.

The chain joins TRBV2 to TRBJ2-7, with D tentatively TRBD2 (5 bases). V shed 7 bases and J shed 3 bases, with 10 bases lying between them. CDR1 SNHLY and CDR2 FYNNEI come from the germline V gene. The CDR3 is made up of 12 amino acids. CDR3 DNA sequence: TGTGCCAGCATTTCGAGGGACTACGAGCAGTACTTC. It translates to CASISRDYEQYF.

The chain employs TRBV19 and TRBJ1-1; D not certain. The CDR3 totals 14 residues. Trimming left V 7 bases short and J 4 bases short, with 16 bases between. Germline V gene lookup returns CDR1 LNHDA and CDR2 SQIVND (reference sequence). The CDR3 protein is CASIPHSGGTEAFF. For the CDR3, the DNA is TGTGCCAGTATTCCGCACTCAGGAGGCACTGAAGCTTTCTTT. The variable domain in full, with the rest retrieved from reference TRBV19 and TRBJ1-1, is DGGITQSPKYLFRKEGQNVTLSCEQNLNHDAMYWYRQDPGQGLRLIYYSQIVNDFQKGDIAEGYSVSREKKESFPLTVTSAQKNPTAFYLCASIPHSGGTEAFFGQGTRLTVV.